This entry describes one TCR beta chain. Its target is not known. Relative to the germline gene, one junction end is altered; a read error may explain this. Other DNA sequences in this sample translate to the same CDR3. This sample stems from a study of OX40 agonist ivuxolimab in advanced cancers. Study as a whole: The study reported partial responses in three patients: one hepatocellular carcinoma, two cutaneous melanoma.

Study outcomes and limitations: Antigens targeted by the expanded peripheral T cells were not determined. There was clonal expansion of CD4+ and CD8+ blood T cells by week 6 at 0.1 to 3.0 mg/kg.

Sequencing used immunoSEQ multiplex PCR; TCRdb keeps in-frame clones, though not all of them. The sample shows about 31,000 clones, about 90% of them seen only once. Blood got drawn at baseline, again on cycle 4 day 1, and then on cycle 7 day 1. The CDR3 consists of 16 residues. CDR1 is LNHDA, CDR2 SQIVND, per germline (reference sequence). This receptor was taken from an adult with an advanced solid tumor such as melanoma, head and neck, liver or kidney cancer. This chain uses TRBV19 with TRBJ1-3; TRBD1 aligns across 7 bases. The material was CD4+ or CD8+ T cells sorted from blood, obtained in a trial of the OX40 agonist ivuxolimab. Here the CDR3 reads CASRDLDRRSGNTIYF. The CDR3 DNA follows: TGTGCTAGTAGGGACCTGGACAGGCGCTCTGGAAACACCATATATTTT.